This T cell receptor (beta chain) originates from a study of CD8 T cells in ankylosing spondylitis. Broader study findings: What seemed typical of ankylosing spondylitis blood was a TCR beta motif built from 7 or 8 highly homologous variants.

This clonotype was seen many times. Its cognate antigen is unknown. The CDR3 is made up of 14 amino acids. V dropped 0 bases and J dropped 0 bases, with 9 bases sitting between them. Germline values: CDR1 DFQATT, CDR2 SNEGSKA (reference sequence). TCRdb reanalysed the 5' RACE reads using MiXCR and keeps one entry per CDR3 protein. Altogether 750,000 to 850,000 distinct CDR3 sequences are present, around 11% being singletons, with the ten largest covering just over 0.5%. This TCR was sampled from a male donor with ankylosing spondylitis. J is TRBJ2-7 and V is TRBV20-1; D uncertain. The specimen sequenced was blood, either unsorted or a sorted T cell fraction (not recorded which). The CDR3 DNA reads TGCAGTGCTAGAGAACCGGTCAGCTCCTACGAGCAGTACTTC. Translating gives CSAREPVSSYEQYF.